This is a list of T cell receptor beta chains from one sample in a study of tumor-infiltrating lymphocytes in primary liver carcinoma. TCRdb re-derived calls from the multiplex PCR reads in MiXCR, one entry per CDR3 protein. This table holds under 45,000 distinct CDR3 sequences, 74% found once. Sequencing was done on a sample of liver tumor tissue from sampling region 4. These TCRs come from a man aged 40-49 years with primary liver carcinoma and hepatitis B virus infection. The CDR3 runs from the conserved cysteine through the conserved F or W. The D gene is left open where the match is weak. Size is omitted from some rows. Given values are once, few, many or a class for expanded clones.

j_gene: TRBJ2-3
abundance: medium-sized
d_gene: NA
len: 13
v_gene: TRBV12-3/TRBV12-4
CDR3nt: TGTGCCAGCAGTCCACTTTGGGGAGATACGCAGTATTTT
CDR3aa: CASSPLWGDTQYF

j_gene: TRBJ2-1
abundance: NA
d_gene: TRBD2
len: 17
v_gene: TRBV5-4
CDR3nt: TGTGCCAGCAGCTTGGGAAGCGGGTCGGGGGACTACAATGAGCGGTTCTTC
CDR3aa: CASSLGSGSGDYNERFF

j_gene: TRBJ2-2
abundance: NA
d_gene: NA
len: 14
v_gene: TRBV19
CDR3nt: TGTGCCAGTACCAAGGACTGGAACATCGGGGAGCTGTTTTTT
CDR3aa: CASTKDWNIGELFF

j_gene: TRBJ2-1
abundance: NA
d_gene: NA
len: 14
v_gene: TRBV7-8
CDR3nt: TGTGCTAGCAGCTTACCGCGCCCCAACAATGAGCAGTTCTTC
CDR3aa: CASSLPRPNNEQFF

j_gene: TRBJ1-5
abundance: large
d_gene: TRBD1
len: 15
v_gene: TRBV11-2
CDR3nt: TGTGCCAGCAGCTCCGGGACAGGGGAAAATCAGCCCCAGCATTTT
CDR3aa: CASSSGTGENQPQHF

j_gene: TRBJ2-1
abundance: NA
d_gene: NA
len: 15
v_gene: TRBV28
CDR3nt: TGTGCCAACAGTTTAGTTGGGGCATCTGGAAATGAGCAGTTCTTC
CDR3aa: CANSLVGASGNEQFF

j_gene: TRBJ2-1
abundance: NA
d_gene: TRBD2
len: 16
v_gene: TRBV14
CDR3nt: TGTGCCAGCGGTACCGTAGCGGGACGGGTAAACAATGAGCAGTTCTTC
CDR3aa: CASGTVAGRVNNEQFF

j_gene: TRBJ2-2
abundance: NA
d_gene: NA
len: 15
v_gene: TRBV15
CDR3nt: TGTACCACCAGCAGAGTTAGCGGAAACACCGGGAAGCTGTTTTTT
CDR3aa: CTTSRVSGNTGKLFF

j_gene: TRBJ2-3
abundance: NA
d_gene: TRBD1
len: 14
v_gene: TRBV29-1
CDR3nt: TGCAACGTTTCCGGGACAGGGGCATCAGATACTCAGTATTTT
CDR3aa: CNVSGTGASDTQYF

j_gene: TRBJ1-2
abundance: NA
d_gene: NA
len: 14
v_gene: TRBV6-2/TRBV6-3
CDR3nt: TGTGCCATCAACTCCGGACCAATGAACTATGGCTACACCTTC
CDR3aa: CAINSGPMNYGYTF

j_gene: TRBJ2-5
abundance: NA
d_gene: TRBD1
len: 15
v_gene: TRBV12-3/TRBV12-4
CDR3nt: TGTGCCAGCAGTCGGGACAGCACCTTCCAGGAGACCCAGAACTTC
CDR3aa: CASSRDSTFQETQNF

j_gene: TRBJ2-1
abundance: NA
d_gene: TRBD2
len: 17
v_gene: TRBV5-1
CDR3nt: TGCGCCAGCAGCTTCTCCTCCGGACTAGCATCCCACAATGAGCAGTTCTTC
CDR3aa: CASSFSSGLASHNEQFF

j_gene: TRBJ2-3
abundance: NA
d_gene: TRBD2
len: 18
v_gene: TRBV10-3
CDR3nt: TGTGCCATGAGTGCATCCTCAATGACTAGCGGGTGCACAGATACCCAGTATTTT
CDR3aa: CAMSASSMTSGCTDTQYF